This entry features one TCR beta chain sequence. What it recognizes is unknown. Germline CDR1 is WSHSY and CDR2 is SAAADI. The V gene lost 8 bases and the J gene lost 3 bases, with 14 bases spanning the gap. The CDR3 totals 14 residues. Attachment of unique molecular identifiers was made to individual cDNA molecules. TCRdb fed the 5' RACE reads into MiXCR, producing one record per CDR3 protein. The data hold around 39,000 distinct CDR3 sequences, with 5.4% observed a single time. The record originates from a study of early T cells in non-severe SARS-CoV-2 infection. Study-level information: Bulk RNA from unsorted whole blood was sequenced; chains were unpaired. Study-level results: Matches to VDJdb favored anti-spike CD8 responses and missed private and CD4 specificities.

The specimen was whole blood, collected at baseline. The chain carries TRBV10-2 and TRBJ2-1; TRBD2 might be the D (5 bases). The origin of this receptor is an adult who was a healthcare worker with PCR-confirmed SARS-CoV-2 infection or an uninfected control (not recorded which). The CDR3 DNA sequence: TGCGCCAGCGGGTCGGGGTTTAGCTACAATGAGCAGTTCTTC. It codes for CASGSGFSYNEQFF.